This paragraph reports one T cell receptor (beta chain). Its specificity is not known. The data belong to a study of shared clonotypes between healthy human individuals. Regarding the study as a whole: An anticipated effect of sequencing depth on clonotype sharing among donors was recognized.

From germline, CDR1 is MGHRA and CDR2 YSYEKL. This CDR3 is built from 15 residues. V shed 4 bases, J shed 10 bases, and the junction held 10 bases outside the gene matches. Sequenced by immunoSEQ multiplex PCR; TCRdb stores in-frame clones only, minus some. Of about 2 million clones in the sample, about 95% are singletons; the top ten hold more than 0.95%. CD45RO-negative cells were positively selected for CCR7, leaving out terminally differentiated effector memory CD45RA+ cells. This sequence was found in a man younger than 30 in good health. Sequenced sample: naive CD8+ T cells sorted from blood. The chain carries TRBV4-1 and TRBJ2-1; 10 positions match TRBD2. CDR3: CASSPLSGRAGEQFF. The DNA of the CDR3 is TGCGCCAGCAGCCCACTAAGCGGGAGGGCGGGCGAGCAGTTCTTC.